The following is a T cell receptor (beta chain) sequence with its context. What it binds is unknown. This sample stems from a study of tumor-infiltrating lymphocytes in localized non-small cell lung cancer. Overall study findings and caveats: Recurrence-free survival showed no association with tumor T-cell fraction.

TCRdb's copy holds only in-frame clones and misses some; the assay was immunoSEQ multiplex PCR. The data hold 15,000 to 20,000 clones, with approximately 70% observed a single time. From germline, CDR1 is SGHVS and CDR2 FQNEAQ. Unmatched junction bases numbered 6, after V lost 5 bases and J lost 5 bases. The CDR3 totals 14 residues. The source is a human donor with non-small cell lung cancer. Sequencing was carried out using lung tumor tissue. The rearrangement joins TRBV7-8 to TRBJ1-1; 9 bases fit TRBD1. The CDR3 spells CASSIGQGRTEAFF. The CDR3 DNA follows: TGTGCCAGCAGCATAGGACAGGGGAGGACTGAAGCTTTCTTT. The full variable domain, rest sourced from reference TRBV7-8 and TRBJ1-1, is GAGVSQSPRYKVAKRGQDVALRCDPISGHVSLFWYQQALGQGPEFLTYFQNEAQLDKSGLPSDRFFAERPEGSVSTLKIQRTQQEDSAVYLCASSIGQGRTEAFFGQGTRLTVV.